These 26 T cell receptor beta chains were sequenced from one sample in a study of CD8 T cells in Susac syndrome. Random hexamers were used to reverse transcribe the RNA input (about 0.5 to 1 ug). Each CDR3 protein is one row after TCRdb ran MiXCR on the immunoSEQ multiplex PCR reads. The data show some 200,000 distinct CDR3 sequences, with almost 96% seen just once and approximately 0.1% held by the top ten. Sample: CD4+ T cells from PBMCs. These receptors were obtained from a human donor with Susac syndrome.

This chain connects TRBV10-3 to TRBJ1-5, with D hard to call. Deletions cut 5 bases from V and 1 base from J, with 6 bases between. This CDR3 spans 13 amino acids. Per the germline V gene, CDR1 is ENHRY and CDR2 is SYGVKD. CDR3 sequence: CAISIDSNQPQHF. In nucleotides, the CDR3 is TGTGCCATCAGTATTGACAGCAATCAGCCCCAGCATTTT.

The count of this clonotype is one. This chain links TRBV20-1 with TRBJ1-1; no definite D call. The CDR3 consists of 11 residues. The germline gives CDR1 DFQATT, CDR2 SNEGSKA (reference sequence). Trimming left V 6 bases short and J 3 bases short, with 8 bases between. CDR3 in amino acids: CSALGYTEAFF. As DNA, the CDR3 is TGCAGTGCCCTGGGATACACTGAAGCTTTCTTT.

The CDR3 is CASSLGGSYGYTF. The CDR3 DNA reads as TGTGCCAGCAGCTTAGGGGGCAGCTATGGCTACACCTTC. The chain combines TRBV7-9 with TRBJ1-2; D is perhaps TRBD1 (5 bases). This CDR3 is 13 amino acids long. V lost 1 base to trimming and J lost 4 bases, with 7 bases between them. CDR1 and CDR2 from the germline V gene are SEHNR and FQNEAQ (reference sequence). The whole variable domain, filled in from reference TRBV7-9 and TRBJ1-2, reads DTGVSQNPRHKITKRGQNVTFRCDPISEHNRLYWYRQTLGQGPEFLTYFQNEAQLEKSRLLSDRFSAERPKGSFSTLEIQRTEQGDSAMYLCASSLGGSYGYTFGSGTRLTVV.

This clonotype appeared once. The chain joins TRBV27 to TRBJ2-1, with D possibly TRBD1 on 5 matching bases. Trimming left V 5 bases short and J 4 bases short, with 9 bases between. The CDR3 loop spans 13 amino acids. CDR1 and CDR2 from the germline V gene are MNHEY and SMNVEV (reference sequence). CDR3 sequence (DNA): TGTGCCAGCAGTGCTCAGGGTTACAATGAGCAGTTCTTC. Protein product: CASSAQGYNEQFF.

The genes are TRBV6-1 and TRBJ2-1; D is unresolved. The germline V and J ends were trimmed by 7 bases and 3 bases, with 19 bases remaining between them. Germline V gene sequence: CDR1 MNHNS, CDR2 SASEGT. The CDR3 totals 16 residues. The CDR3 coding sequence is TGTGCCAGCAAAGGAAGAAAAACTGTAGACTACAATGAGCAGTTCTTC. It is translated as CASKGRKTVDYNEQFF.

J is TRBJ2-2 and V is TRBV5-5; D unresolved. The V gene's germline CDR1 is SGHKS and CDR2 YYEKEE (reference sequence). Trimming left V 2 bases short and J 6 bases short, with 14 bases between. The CDR3 is 15 residues long. The CDR3 region has the DNA TGTGCCAGCAGCTTTGGCACAGCTGCAGCCGGGGAGCTGTTTTTT. Translation gives CASSFGTAAAGELFF.

This chain links TRBV4-1 with TRBJ1-2; 9 bases fit TRBD1. This CDR3 is 14 amino acids long. Trimming took 8 bases from V and 5 from J; bases not matched to a gene: 9. CDR1 and CDR2 from the germline V gene are MGHRA and YSYEKL. CDR3 nucleotides: TGCGCCAGCGCCACATCGGGACAGGGATATGGCTACACCTTC. This gives the protein CASATSGQGYGYTF.

This chain uses TRBV5-1 with TRBJ2-2; TRBD1 matches at 8 bases. The V and J ends lost 3 bases and 5 bases, in that order; junction bases with no gene match: 6. The CDR3 is 15 amino acids. Germline CDR1 is SGHRS and CDR2 is YFSETQ. This chain's CDR3 is CASSSDRVRTGELFF. Written as DNA, the CDR3 is TGCGCCAGCAGCTCGGACAGGGTACGGACCGGGGAGCTGTTTTTT.

This rearrangement joins TRBV19 to TRBJ1-1; D not certain. CDR1 LNHDA and CDR2 SQIVND come from the germline V gene (reference sequence). This CDR3 spans 13 amino acids. V was shortened by 4 bases and J by 0 bases, with 6 bases between the two germline ends. The CDR3 region is CASSRRMNTEAFF. The CDR3 DNA reads TGTGCCAGTAGTAGGAGGATGAACACTGAAGCTTTCTTT.

The chain uses TRBV29-1 and TRBJ2-2; TRBD1 might be the D (7 bases). This CDR3 spans 14 amino acids. Germline V gene sequence: CDR1 SQVTM, CDR2 ANQGSEA. V gave up 6 bases and J gave up 4 bases, with 15 bases separating them. CDR3 DNA sequence: TGCAGCGTCGGGAGACAGGGCGGCACCGGGGAGCTGTTTTTT. Amino acid sequence: CSVGRQGGTGELFF.

The chain employs TRBV4-2 and TRBJ2-7, with TRBD1 matching 8 bases. The CDR3 is 16 amino acids. The V gene end was trimmed by 3 bases and the J gene end by 5 bases; junction bases not matched to a gene: 12. Germline CDR1 is LGHNA and CDR2 is YNFKEQ. CDR3 amino acids: CASSHTAGGASHEQYF. As DNA, the CDR3 is TGTGCCAGCAGCCACACTGCAGGGGGCGCTTCCCACGAGCAGTACTTC.

The chain uses TRBV27 and TRBJ1-6; D unclear. V lost 5 bases to trimming and J lost 8 bases, with 7 bases between them. The germline gives CDR1 MNHEY, CDR2 SMNVEV (reference sequence). The CDR3 is 12 residues long. DNA of the CDR3: TGTGCCAGCAGTCCTGCTGATTCACCCCTCCACTTT. This translates into CASSPADSPLHF.

The chain recombines TRBV5-1 with TRBJ2-1, with TRBD1 matching 7 bases. The CDR3 loop spans 16 amino acids. V shed 0 bases and J 0 bases; nucleotides not matched to a gene: 3. Germline loops: CDR1 SGHRS, CDR2 YFSETQ. CDR3 bases: TGCGCCAGCAGCTTGGGGACAGGCCTCTCCTACAATGAGCAGTTCTTC. It is translated as CASSLGTGLSYNEQFF.

This chain uses TRBV20-1 with TRBJ1-1, with unresolved D. The CDR3 is 14 residues long. The V gene lost 6 bases and the J gene lost 0 bases, with 14 bases spanning the gap. CDR1 is DFQATT and CDR2 is SNEGSKA in the germline V gene (reference sequence). CDR3 protein: CSAQRAGVNTEAFF. DNA for the CDR3: TGCAGTGCCCAAAGGGCAGGCGTGAACACTGAAGCTTTCTTT.

In its sample, this clonotype was seen once. This chain uses TRBV4-3 with TRBJ1-6; D gene unclear. V lost 1 base to trimming and J lost 0 bases, with 7 bases between them. Germline values: CDR1 LGHNA, CDR2 YSLEER. The CDR3 is made up of 16 amino acids. CDR3 loop: CASSQGMSSYNSPLHF. CDR3 nucleotide sequence: TGCGCCAGCAGCCAAGGGATGAGCTCCTATAATTCACCCCTCCACTTT.

The rearrangement links TRBV5-1 to TRBJ2-7; D is possibly TRBD1 (6 bases). Germline loops: CDR1 SGHRS, CDR2 YFSETQ. This CDR3 region has 13 residues. The V end lost 2 bases, the J end lost 4 bases, and 10 bases lay between the germline ends. CDR3 sequence: CASSLKGEYEQYF. CDR3 DNA sequence: TGCGCCAGCAGCTTAAAGGGGGAGTACGAGCAGTACTTC.

The chain couples TRBV20-1 to TRBJ2-2; D is unresolved. In germline, CDR1 is DFQATT, CDR2 SNEGSKA (reference sequence). V gave up 0 bases and J gave up 3 bases, with 8 bases separating them. CDR3 length: 14 amino acids. CDR3 sequence reads: CSAREHQDTGELFF. CDR3 DNA sequence: TGCAGTGCTAGAGAGCACCAGGACACCGGGGAGCTGTTTTTT.

This chain uses TRBV9 with TRBJ2-7, with D unclear. The CDR3 is 14 amino acids. CDR1 SGDLS and CDR2 YYNGEE come from the germline V gene. V lost 4 bases and J lost 6, with 17 bases in between. As DNA, the CDR3 is TGTGCCAGCAGCCCACTTGGGCCTTCAGGCGAGCAGTACTTC. This sequence encodes CASSPLGPSGEQYF. Filled out from reference TRBV9 and TRBJ2-7, the complete variable domain reads DSGVTQTPKHLITATGQRVTLRCSPRSGDLSVYWYQQSLDQGLQFLIQYYNGEERAKGNILERFSAQQFPDLHSELNLSSLELGDSALYFCASSPLGPSGEQYFGPGTRLTVT.

The chain recombines TRBV9 with TRBJ2-3; no reliable D call. CDR1 and CDR2 (germline): SGDLS, YYNGEE. The germline V and J ends were trimmed by 4 bases and 3 bases, with 15 bases remaining between them. The CDR3 is 15 amino acids. Here the CDR3 DNA reads TGTGCCAGCAGCAGAGGAGAGATCCAGACAGATACGCAGTATTTT. Encoded protein: CASSRGEIQTDTQYF.

This clonotype has a single count. The V gene is TRBV7-9, the J gene TRBJ2-7; 7 bases line up with TRBD2. V was pared by 11 bases and J by 0 bases, with 7 bases of the junction left unmatched. Looked up from germline, CDR1 is SEHNR and CDR2 is FQNEAQ (reference sequence). The CDR3 runs to 13 residues. As DNA, the CDR3 is TGTGCCGGTCGGGGGGAGAGCTCCTACGAGCAGTACTTC. The encoded protein is CAGRGESSYEQYF.

Only one count was recorded for this clonotype. The chain recombines TRBV6-5 with TRBJ2-1; D unresolved. The CDR3 covers 14 residues. Germline assignment: CDR1 MNHEY and CDR2 SVGAGI. The germline V and J ends were trimmed by 6 bases and 0 bases, with 9 bases remaining between them. DNA for the CDR3: TGTGCCAGCAGCCTCAGGAGCTCCTACAATGAGCAGTTCTTC. As protein: CASSLRSSYNEQFF.

This clonotype was recorded once. The chain employs TRBV2 and TRBJ2-2, with D perhaps matching TRBD1 (6 bases). V lost 2 bases to trimming and J lost 3 bases, with 10 bases between them. There are 15 residues in the CDR3. Germline V gene sequence: CDR1 SNHLY, CDR2 FYNNEI. The CDR3 nucleotides read TGTGCCAGCAGTGAAACAGGGTCGGACACCGGGGAGCTGTTTTTT. Protein product: CASSETGSDTGELFF.

The genes are TRBV15 and TRBJ1-1; the D gene is possibly TRBD1 (5 bases). Trimming took off 0 bases at V and 1 base at J, with 12 bases between the two ends. The CDR3 is made up of 16 amino acids. CDR1 and CDR2 from the germline V gene are LNHNV and YYDKDF (reference sequence). The CDR3 coding sequence is TGTGCCACCAGCAGAGACCTGGTTCAGGGGAACACTGAAGCTTTCTTT. Translating gives CATSRDLVQGNTEAFF. The full variable domain, in which reference TRBV15 and TRBJ1-1 provide the parts outside the CDR3, is DAMVIQNPRYQVTQFGKPVTLSCSQTLNHNVMYWYQQKSSQAPKLLFHYYDKDFNNEADTPDNFQSRRPNTSFCFLDIRSPGLGDTAMYLCATSRDLVQGNTEAFFGQGTRLTVV.

This chain joins TRBV20-1 and TRBJ1-5; D call uncertain. Looked up from germline, CDR1 is DFQATT and CDR2 is SNEGSKA (reference sequence). The V and J ends lost 0 bases and 6 bases respectively, with 12 bases between them. The CDR3 is 14 amino acids. The CDR3 reads CSAREGELAQPQHF. CDR3 bases: TGCAGTGCTAGAGAGGGTGAGTTAGCTCAGCCCCAGCATTTT.

The V and J genes are TRBV11-2 and TRBJ2-7, with 11 bases aligning to TRBD1. The CDR3 contains 14 residues. The V gene end was trimmed by 1 base and the J gene end by 5 bases; junction bases not matched to a gene: 1. Germline CDR1 reads SGHAT; CDR2 reads FQNNGV. This CDR3 is CASSLGTGGDEQYF. The DNA of the CDR3 is TGTGCCAGCAGCTTAGGGACAGGGGGCGACGAGCAGTACTTC.

The J gene is TRBJ2-5, the V gene TRBV29-1; 9 bases map to TRBD1. In germline, CDR1 is SQVTM, CDR2 ANQGSEA. The CDR3 is 14 residues long. The V segment lost 5 bases and the J segment 4 bases; nucleotides outside the gene matches: 8. The CDR3 sequence is CSVTPTGGGETQYF. The CDR3 DNA reads as TGCAGCGTTACGCCAACAGGGGGCGGAGAGACCCAGTACTTC.